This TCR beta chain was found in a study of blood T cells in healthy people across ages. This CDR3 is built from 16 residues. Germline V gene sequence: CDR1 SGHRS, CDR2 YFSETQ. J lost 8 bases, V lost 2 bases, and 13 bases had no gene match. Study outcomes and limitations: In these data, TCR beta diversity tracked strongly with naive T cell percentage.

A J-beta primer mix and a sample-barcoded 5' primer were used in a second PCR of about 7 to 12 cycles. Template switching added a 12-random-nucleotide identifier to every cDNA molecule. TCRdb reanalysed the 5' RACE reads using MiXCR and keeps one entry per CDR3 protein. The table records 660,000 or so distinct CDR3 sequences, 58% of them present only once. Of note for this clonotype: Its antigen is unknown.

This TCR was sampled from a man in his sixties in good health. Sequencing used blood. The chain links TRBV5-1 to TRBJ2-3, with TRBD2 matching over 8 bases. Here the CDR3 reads CASSLSAAGALGTQYF. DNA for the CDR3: TGCGCCAGCAGCTTATCAGCAGCGGGGGCCTTGGGTACGCAGTATTTT.